The 14 T cell receptor beta chains below come from one sample, sequenced in a study of cytomegalovirus exposure and HLA in healthy donors. PCR involved 60 Vbeta and 13 Jbeta primers. Using immunoSEQ multiplex PCR, the repertoire was profiled, and TCRdb retains in-frame clones only, with some absent. The sample includes approximately 110,000 clones, over 70% of them seen just once. Sequencing was performed on PBMCs. These receptors all stem from a man aged 25 to 40 in good health and CMV-seronegative.

J is TRBJ2-2 and V is TRBV6-5, with D maybe TRBD2 (6 bases). Trimming left V 7 bases short and J 1 base short, with 13 bases between. The CDR3 consists of 15 residues. Germline loops: CDR1 MNHEY, CDR2 SVGAGI. CDR3 sequence: CASTYGGWNTGELFF. For the CDR3, the DNA is TGTGCCAGCACCTATGGAGGGTGGAACACCGGGGAGCTGTTTTTT.

V and J are TRBV30 and TRBJ1-5; no reliable D call. Trimming stripped 5 bases from V and 6 bases from J, with 14 bases between. The CDR3 is made up of 13 amino acids. Germline V gene data show CDR1 as GTSNPN and CDR2 as SVGIG (reference sequence). CDR3 amino acids: CAWGPAGSQPQHF. The CDR3 nucleotides read TGTGCCTGGGGACCGGCGGGGAGTCAGCCCCAGCATTTT.

With regard to this clone: The germline gene is not matched at one end of the junction; a read error may be the cause. The rearrangement joins TRBV11-2 to TRBJ2-7; no clear D. Looked up from germline, CDR1 is SGHAT and CDR2 is FQNNGV. CDR3 size: 14 residues. CDR3 residues: CASSLERLSYEQYF. The DNA for the CDR3 is TGTGCCAGCAGCCTAGAGAGGCTGTCCTACGAGCAGTACTTC.

The J gene is TRBJ2-3, the V gene TRBV25-1, with no clear D. Germline assignment: CDR1 MGHDK and CDR2 SYGVNS. The germline V and J ends were trimmed by 8 bases and 4 bases, with 10 bases remaining between them. This CDR3 has 12 residues. DNA of the CDR3: TGTGCCAGCTCCTACGTCCCAGATACGCAGTATTTT. Its protein product is CASSYVPDTQYF.

This clone appeared a single time. V is TRBV9 and J is TRBJ1-1; 7 bases are a match to TRBD1. The germline V gene has CDR1 SGDLS and CDR2 YYNGEE. The CDR3 has 16 residues. The V gene end was trimmed by 0 bases and the J gene end by 3 bases; junction bases not matched to a gene: 8. This CDR3 reads CASSVGHGDRYTEAFF. DNA for the CDR3: TGTGCCAGCAGCGTAGGTCATGGGGACAGATACACTGAAGCTTTCTTT.

The rearrangement links TRBV5-6 to TRBJ1-1, with TRBD1 as a possible D gene (6 bases). Germline CDR1 and CDR2: SGHDT and YYEEEE. V was clipped by 1 base and J by 1 base, with 11 bases between them. This CDR3 region has 15 residues. The CDR3 DNA sequence: TGTGCCAGCAGCTTGAGCCCCAGGGGGAACACTGAAGCTTTCTTT. Residues: CASSLSPRGNTEAFF.

This chain connects TRBV7-6 to TRBJ2-7; 9 bases line up with TRBD1. V lost 0 bases to trimming and J lost 2 bases; unmatched junction nucleotides: 5. The germline CDR1 and CDR2 sequences are SGHVS and FNYEAQ. The CDR3 has 16 residues. The CDR3 DNA is TGTGCCAGCAGCTTAGCTGGGACAGGGAGTCCCTACGAGCAGTACTTC. Translating gives CASSLAGTGSPYEQYF.

V and J are TRBV7-8 and TRBJ1-4; D remains ambiguous. The germline V and J ends were trimmed by 2 bases and 15 bases, with 19 bases remaining between them. The CDR3 is made up of 14 amino acids. Germline CDR1 is SGHVS and CDR2 is FQNEAQ. CDR3 coding DNA: TGTGCCAGCAGCTTAACTGTCGGTGAAGCCGAGGTGTTTTTT. It is translated as CASSLTVGEAEVFF.

The chain is built from TRBV19 and TRBJ1-5, with unresolved D. V lost 0 bases and J lost 3, with 12 bases in between. Germline CDR1 reads LNHDA; CDR2 reads SQIVND (reference sequence). This CDR3 has 16 amino acids. CDR3 in amino acids: CASSIDLAATNQPQHF. The DNA for the CDR3 is TGTGCCAGTAGTATAGATCTGGCGGCCACCAATCAGCCCCAGCATTTT.

This clone occurred a few times. CDR3 in DNA: TGTGCCAGCAGCTTCGGACTCAACCTTGACGAGCAGTACTTC. This sequence encodes CASSFGLNLDEQYF. This chain joins TRBV5-8 and TRBJ2-7, with TRBD2 as a possible D gene (5 bases). V was clipped by 2 bases and J by 5 bases, with 14 bases between them. Germline V gene data show CDR1 as SGHTS and CDR2 as YDEGEE. CDR3 length: 14 amino acids.

A note on this clone: Within the sample, other DNA sequences also encode this same CDR3. V is TRBV4-1 and J is TRBJ2-5; the D is unclear. Germline CDR1 MGHRA, CDR2 YSYEKL. V lost 0 bases, J lost 4 bases, and 3 bases lay in between. This CDR3 has 12 residues. The chain's CDR3 is CASSQDRETQYF. The CDR3 bases are TGCGCCAGCAGCCAAGATAGAGAGACCCAGTACTTC.

This rearrangement joins TRBV7-2 to TRBJ1-1, with TRBD1 matching 7 bases. V dropped 4 bases and J dropped 1; count of bases not matched to a gene: 3. Germline values: CDR1 SGHTA, CDR2 FQGNSA. There are 14 residues in the CDR3. As DNA, the CDR3 is TGTGCCAGCAGCTCATACAGGGGGAACACTGAAGCTTTCTTT. Residues: CASSSYRGNTEAFF. The variable domain in full, with the rest retrieved from reference TRBV7-2 and TRBJ1-1, is GAGVSQSPSNKVTEKGKDVELRCDPISGHTALYWYRQSLGQGLEFLIYFQGNSAPDKSGLPSDRFSAERTGGSVSTLTIQRTQQEDSAVYLCASSSYRGNTEAFFGQGTRLTVV.

The V call is TRBV27, the J call TRBJ2-1; a weak D match, TRBD2 (6 bases). Germline loops: CDR1 MNHEY, CDR2 SMNVEV (reference sequence). Trimming took off 4 bases at V and 12 bases at J, with 10 bases between the two ends. There are 11 residues in the CDR3. CDR3 in amino acids: CASSSGTLQFF. CDR3 coding DNA: TGTGCCAGCAGTTCCGGGACTTTGCAGTTCTTC.

This clone was picked up a small number of times. This rearrangement joins TRBV7-9 to TRBJ2-7, with D possibly TRBD2 on 6 matching bases. CDR1 SEHNR and CDR2 FQNEAQ come from the germline V gene (reference sequence). With 5 bases removed from V and 6 bases from J, the gap between germline ends came to 23 bases. The CDR3 totals 16 residues. The CDR3, as DNA: TGTGCCAGCAGCCCGCACCTGGGACTCAGCTTACGCGAGCAGTACTTC. This gives the protein CASSPHLGLSLREQYF.